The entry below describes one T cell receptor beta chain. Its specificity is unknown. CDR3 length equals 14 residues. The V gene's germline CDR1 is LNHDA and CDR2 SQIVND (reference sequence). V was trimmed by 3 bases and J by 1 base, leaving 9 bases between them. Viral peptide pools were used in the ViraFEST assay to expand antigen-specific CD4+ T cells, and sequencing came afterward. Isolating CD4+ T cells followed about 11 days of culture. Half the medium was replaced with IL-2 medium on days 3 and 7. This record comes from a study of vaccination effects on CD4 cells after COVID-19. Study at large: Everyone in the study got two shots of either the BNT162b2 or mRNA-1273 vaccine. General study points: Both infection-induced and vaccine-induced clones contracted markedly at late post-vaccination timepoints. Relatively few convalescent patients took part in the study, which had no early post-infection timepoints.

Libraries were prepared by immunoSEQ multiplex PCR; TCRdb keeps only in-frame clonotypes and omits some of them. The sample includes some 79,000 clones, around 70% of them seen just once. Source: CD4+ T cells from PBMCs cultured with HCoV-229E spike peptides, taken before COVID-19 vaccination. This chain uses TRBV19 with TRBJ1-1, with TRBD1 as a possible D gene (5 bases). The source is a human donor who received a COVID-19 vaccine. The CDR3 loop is CASSIDRGNTEAFF. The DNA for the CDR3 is TGTGCCAGTAGTATTGACAGAGGGAACACTGAAGCTTTCTTT.